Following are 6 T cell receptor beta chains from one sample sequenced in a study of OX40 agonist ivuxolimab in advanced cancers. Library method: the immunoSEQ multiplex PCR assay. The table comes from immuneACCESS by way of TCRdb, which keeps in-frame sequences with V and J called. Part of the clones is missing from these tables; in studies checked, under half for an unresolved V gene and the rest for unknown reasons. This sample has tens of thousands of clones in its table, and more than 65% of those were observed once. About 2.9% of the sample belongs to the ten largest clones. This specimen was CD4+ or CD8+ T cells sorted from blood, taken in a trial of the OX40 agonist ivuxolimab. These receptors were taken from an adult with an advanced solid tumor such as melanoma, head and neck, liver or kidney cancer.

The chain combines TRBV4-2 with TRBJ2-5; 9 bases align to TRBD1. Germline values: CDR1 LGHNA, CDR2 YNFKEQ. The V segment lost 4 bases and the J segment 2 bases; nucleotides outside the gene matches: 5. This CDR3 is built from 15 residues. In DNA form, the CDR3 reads TGTGCCAGCAGCCGGACACAGGGGGCACAAGAGACCCAGTACTTC. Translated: CASSRTQGAQETQYF.

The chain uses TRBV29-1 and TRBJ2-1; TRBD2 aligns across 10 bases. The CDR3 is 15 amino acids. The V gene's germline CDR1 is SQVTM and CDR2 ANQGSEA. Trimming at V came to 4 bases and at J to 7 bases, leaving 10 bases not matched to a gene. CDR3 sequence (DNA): TGCAGCGTTGCTCCTCTACTAGCGGGGCGGAATGAGCAGTTCTTC. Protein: CSVAPLLAGRNEQFF.

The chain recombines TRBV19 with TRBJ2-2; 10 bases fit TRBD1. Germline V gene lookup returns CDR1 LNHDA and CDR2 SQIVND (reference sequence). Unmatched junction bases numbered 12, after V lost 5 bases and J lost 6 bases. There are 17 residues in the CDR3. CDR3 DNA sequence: TGTGCCAGTAGTCCGGACAGGGGGGGCCGGGAGGCCGGGGAGCTGTTTTTT. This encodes CASSPDRGGREAGELFF.

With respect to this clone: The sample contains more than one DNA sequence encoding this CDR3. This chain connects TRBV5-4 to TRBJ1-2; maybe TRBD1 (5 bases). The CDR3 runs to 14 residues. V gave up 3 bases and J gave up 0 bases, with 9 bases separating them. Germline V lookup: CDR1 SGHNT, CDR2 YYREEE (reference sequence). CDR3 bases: TGTGCCAGCAGCTCGGGGGGATCTAACTATGGCTACACCTTC. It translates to CASSSGGSNYGYTF.

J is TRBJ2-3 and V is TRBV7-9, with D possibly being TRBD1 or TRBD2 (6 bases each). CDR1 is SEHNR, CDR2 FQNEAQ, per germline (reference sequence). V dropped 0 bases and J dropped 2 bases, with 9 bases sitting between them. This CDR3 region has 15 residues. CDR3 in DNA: TGTGCCAGCAGCTTAGCGGGGGGCCCCACAGATACGCAGTATTTT. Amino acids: CASSLAGGPTDTQYF.

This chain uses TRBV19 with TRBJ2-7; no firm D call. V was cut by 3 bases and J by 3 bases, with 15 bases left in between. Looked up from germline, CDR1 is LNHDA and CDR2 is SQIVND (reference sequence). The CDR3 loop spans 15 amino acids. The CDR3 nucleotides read TGTGCCAGTAGTATGTTCGGGCAGGCTGGCTACGAGCAGTACTTC. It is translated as CASSMFGQAGYEQYF. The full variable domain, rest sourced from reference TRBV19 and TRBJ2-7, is DGGITQSPKYLFRKEGQNVTLSCEQNLNHDAMYWYRQDPGQGLRLIYYSQIVNDFQKGDIAEGYSVSREKKESFPLTVTSAQKNPTAFYLCASSMFGQAGYEQYFGPGTRLTVT.